This TCR beta chain is drawn from a study of shared T cell receptors in the human thymus. The assay was immunoSEQ multiplex PCR, and TCRdb's table has in-frame clones only and misses some. The sample consists of approximately 580,000 clones, around 78% of them appearing once. V trimming: 8 bases; J trimming: 4 bases; junction bases outside the gene matches: 10. The germline V gene encodes CDR1 MNHEY and CDR2 SVGAGI. CDR3 length: 14 residues. The same sample was also used in a study of human thymus T cells. From that paper: The study used thymus tissue resected during corrective heart surgery.

The specimen sequenced was thymocytes. The sequence was collected from a boy younger than two with a congenital heart defect. V usage is TRBV6-5 and J usage is TRBJ2-5; 7 positions match TRBD2. The CDR3 reads CASAWGGSVETQYF. CDR3 nucleotides: TGTGCCAGCGCATGGGGCGGGAGCGTAGAGACCCAGTACTTC.